This record concerns one T cell receptor beta chain sequence. The sample comes from a study of blood T cell repertoires in COVID-19. About the research overall: The samples span acute and convalescent COVID-19 from the United States, Italy and Spain. PBMCs, B-cell-depleted T cells, or T cells provided the cDNA or gDNA that made up the material.

Original processing methods: Counts of nucleated cells, estimated from reference gene primer amplification, were obtained. Data came from immunoSEQ multiplex PCR; TCRdb stores just in-frame clones and leaves some out. V, J and clone size derive from that table, while D and trimming were established from the DNA sequence. The table lists around 51,000 clones, about 86% of them singletons, with over 3.5% in the top ten. V lost 5 bases and J 3 bases, leaving 14 bases between the germline ends. This CDR3 has 15 amino acids. CDR1 is MDHEN and CDR2 is SYDVKM in the germline V gene. The TCR comes from an elderly man with active COVID-19. The sequenced material came from peripheral blood. V and J are TRBV28 and TRBJ2-4; maybe TRBD2 (6 bases). This CDR3 is CASSRLDFVKNIQYF. The DNA for the CDR3 is TGTGCCAGCAGTAGACTAGATTTCGTCAAAAACATTCAGTACTTC.